This T cell receptor beta chain was retrieved from a study of shared clonotypes between healthy human individuals. This table comes from immunoSEQ multiplex PCR, and its TCRdb copy is limited to in-frame clones, with some not included. The sample shows roughly 530,000 clones, around 96% of them seen only once. The CDR3 consists of 16 residues. Germline V gene data show CDR1 as SGHAT and CDR2 as FQNNGV. Trimming pared 0 bases from V and 3 bases from J, leaving 11 bases between. V is TRBV11-2 and J is TRBJ2-2; D gene uncertain. Source material: naive CD4+ T cells sorted from blood. The subset was: CD45RA+ positively selected. The source of this sequence is a woman under 40 in good health. The chain's CDR3 is CASSLDRTWDTGELFF. The CDR3 DNA reads TGTGCCAGCAGCTTAGATAGGACCTGGGACACCGGGGAGCTGTTTTTT.